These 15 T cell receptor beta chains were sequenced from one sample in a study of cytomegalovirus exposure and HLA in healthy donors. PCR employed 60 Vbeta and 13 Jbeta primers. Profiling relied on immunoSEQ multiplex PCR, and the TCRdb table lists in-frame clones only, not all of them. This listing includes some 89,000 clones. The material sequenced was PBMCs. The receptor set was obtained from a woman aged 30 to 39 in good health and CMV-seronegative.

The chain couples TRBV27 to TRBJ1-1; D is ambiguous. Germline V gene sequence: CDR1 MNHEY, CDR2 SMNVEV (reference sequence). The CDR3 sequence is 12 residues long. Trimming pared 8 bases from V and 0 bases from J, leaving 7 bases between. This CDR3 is CASGRVNTEAFF. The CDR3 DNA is TGTGCCAGCGGGCGGGTGAACACTGAAGCTTTCTTT.

Here the CDR3 DNA reads TGTGCCAGCAGCCAAGGGACATCCAGGGGCTACACCTTC. Translation: CASSQGTSRGYTF. This chain connects TRBV14 to TRBJ1-2; perhaps TRBD1 as D (5 bases). Germline V lookup: CDR1 SGHDN, CDR2 FVKESK. This CDR3 region has 13 residues. Trimming cost V 1 base and J 8 bases, with 11 bases left between them.

The CDR3 sequence: CASSFGQNTEAFF. The CDR3 DNA reads as TGTGCCAGCAGTTTTGGACAGAACACTGAAGCTTTCTTT. This chain joins TRBV27 and TRBJ1-1, with a possible D match to TRBD1 (5 bases). Germline V lookup: CDR1 MNHEY, CDR2 SMNVEV (reference sequence). This CDR3 has 13 amino acids. Trimming stripped 3 bases from V and 1 base from J, with 6 bases between.

This chain's CDR3 is CASSEAGGSNQPQHF. The CDR3 DNA follows: TGTGCCAGCAGTGAGGCAGGGGGCAGCAATCAGCCCCAGCATTTT. The gene calls are TRBV6-4 and TRBJ1-5; 8 bases are shared with TRBD1. After removal of 3 bases from V and 1 base from J, the junction contained 2 bases not matched to a gene. The CDR3 loop spans 15 amino acids. Germline V gene data show CDR1 as MRHNA and CDR2 as SNTAGT.

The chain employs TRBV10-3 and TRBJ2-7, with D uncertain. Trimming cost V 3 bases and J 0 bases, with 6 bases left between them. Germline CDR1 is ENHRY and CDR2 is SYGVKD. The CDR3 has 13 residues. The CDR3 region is CAISEEYSYEQYF. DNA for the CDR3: TGTGCCATCAGTGAAGAGTACTCCTACGAGCAGTACTTC.

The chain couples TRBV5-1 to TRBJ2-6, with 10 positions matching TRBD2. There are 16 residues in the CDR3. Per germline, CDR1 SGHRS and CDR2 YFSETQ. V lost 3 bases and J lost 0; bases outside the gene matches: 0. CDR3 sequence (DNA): TGCGCCAGCAGCTGGACTAGCGGCTCTGGGGCCAACGTCCTGACTTTC. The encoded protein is CASSWTSGSGANVLTF. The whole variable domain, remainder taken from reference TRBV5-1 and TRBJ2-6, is KAGVTQTPRYLIKTRGQQVTLSCSPISGHRSVSWYQQTPGQGLQFLFEYFSETQRNKGNFPGRFSGRQFSNSRSEMNVSTLELGDSALYLCASSWTSGSGANVLTFGAGSRLTVL.

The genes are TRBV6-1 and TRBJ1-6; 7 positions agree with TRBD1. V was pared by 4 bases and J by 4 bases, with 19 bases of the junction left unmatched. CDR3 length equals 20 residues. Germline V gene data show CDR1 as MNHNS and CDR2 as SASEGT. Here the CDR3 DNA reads TGTGCCAGCAGTGGACCCGTGAGGGACAGTGGATGGCCATATAATTCACCCCTCCACTTT. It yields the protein CASSGPVRDSGWPYNSPLHF.

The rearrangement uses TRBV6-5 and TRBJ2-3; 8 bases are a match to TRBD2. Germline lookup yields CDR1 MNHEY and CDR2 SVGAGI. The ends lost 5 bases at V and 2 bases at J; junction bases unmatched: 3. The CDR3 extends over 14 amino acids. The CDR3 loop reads CASSSGSNTDTQYF. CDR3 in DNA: TGTGCCAGCAGTAGCGGGAGTAACACAGATACGCAGTATTTT.

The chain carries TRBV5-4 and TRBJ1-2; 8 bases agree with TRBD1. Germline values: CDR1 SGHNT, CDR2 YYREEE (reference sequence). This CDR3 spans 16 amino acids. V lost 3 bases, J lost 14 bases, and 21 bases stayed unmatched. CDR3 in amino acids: CASSSEPGQAPPRSTF. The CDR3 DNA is TGTGCCAGCAGCTCGGAACCGGGACAGGCCCCTCCAAGGTCGACCTTC.

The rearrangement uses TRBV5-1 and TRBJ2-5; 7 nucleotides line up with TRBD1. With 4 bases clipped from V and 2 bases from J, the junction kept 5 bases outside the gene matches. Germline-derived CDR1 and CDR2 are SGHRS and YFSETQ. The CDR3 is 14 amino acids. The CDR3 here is CASSMGQFQETQYF. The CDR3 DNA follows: TGCGCCAGCAGCATGGGACAGTTTCAAGAGACCCAGTACTTC. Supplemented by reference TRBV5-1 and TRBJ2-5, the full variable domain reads KAGVTQTPRYLIKTRGQQVTLSCSPISGHRSVSWYQQTPGQGLQFLFEYFSETQRNKGNFPGRFSGRQFSNSRSEMNVSTLELGDSALYLCASSMGQFQETQYFGPGTRLLVL.

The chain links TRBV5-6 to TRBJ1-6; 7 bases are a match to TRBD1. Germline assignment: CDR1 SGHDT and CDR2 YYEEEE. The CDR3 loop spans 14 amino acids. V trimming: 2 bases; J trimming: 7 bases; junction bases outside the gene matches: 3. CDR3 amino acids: CASSLRDRNSPLHF. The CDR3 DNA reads TGTGCCAGCAGCTTAAGGGACAGAAATTCACCCCTCCACTTT.

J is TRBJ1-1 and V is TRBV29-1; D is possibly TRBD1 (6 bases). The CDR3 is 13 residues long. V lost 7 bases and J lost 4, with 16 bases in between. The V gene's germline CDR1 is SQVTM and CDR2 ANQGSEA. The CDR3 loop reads CSATGSRGTEAFF. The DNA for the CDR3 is TGCAGCGCCACAGGGAGCCGGGGCACTGAAGCTTTCTTT. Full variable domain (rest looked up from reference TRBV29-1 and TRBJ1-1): SAVISQKPSRDICQRGTSLTIQCQVDSQVTMMFWYRQQPGQSLTLIATANQGSEATYESGFVIDKFPISRPNLTFSTLTVSNMSPEDSSIYLCSATGSRGTEAFFGQGTRLTVV.

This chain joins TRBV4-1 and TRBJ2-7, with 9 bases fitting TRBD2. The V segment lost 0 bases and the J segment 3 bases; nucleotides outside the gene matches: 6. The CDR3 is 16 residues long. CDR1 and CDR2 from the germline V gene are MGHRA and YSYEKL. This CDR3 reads CASSQETSGRYYEQYF. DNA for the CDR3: TGCGCCAGCAGCCAAGAGACTAGCGGAAGATACTACGAGCAGTACTTC.

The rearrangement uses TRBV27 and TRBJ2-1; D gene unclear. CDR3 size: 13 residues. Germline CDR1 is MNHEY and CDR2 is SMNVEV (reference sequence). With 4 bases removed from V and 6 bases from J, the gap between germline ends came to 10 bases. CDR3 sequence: CASSSVPGNEQFF. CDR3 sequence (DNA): TGTGCCAGCAGTTCCGTGCCAGGCAATGAGCAGTTCTTC.

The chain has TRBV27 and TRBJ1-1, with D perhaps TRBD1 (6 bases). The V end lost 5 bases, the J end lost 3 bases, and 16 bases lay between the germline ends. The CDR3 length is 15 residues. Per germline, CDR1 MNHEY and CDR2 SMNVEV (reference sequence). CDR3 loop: CASSQAGGSYTEAFF. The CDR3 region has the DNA TGTGCCAGCAGTCAGGCGGGGGGCTCGTACACTGAAGCTTTCTTT.